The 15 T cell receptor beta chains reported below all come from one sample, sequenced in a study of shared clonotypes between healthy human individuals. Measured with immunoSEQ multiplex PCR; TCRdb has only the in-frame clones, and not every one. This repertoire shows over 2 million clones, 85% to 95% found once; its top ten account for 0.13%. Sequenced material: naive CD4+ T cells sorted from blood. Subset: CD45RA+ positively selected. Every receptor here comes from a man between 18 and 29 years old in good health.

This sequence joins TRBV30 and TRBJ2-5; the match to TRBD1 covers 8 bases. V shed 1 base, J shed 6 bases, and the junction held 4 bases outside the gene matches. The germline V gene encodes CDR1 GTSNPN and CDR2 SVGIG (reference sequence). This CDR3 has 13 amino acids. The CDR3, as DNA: TGTGCCTGGAGTGGGCAGGGGGCACAGACCCAGTACTTC. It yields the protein CAWSGQGAQTQYF.

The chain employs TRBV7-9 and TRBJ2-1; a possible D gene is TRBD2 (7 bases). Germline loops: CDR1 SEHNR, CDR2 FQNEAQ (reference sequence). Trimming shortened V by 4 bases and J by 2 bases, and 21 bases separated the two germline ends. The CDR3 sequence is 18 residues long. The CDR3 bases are TGTGCCAGCAGCTCATCAGGGGCGGGAGCGACCCCCTACAATGAGCAGTTCTTC. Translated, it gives CASSSSGAGATPYNEQFF.

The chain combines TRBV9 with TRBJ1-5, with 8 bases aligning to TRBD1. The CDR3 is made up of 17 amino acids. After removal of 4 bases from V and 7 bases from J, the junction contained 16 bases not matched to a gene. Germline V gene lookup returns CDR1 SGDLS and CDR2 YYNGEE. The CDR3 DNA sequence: TGTGCCAGCAGCCCCAGGGACCCTCAGGGGGCTTTCCAGCCCCAGCATTTT. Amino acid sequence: CASSPRDPQGAFQPQHF.

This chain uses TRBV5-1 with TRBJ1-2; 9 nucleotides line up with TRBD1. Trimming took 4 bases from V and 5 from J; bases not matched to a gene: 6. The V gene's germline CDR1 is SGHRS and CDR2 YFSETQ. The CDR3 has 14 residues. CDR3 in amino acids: CASSAGQGWYGYTF. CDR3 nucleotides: TGCGCCAGCAGCGCGGGACAGGGTTGGTATGGCTACACCTTC.

In DNA, the CDR3 is TGTGCCAGCCAGGGACAGCTCAATGAAAAACTGTTTTTT. Its translation is CASQGQLNEKLFF. This chain links TRBV14 with TRBJ1-4, with 7 bases fitting TRBD1. Germline loops: CDR1 SGHDN, CDR2 FVKESK. The CDR3 extends over 13 amino acids. J gave up 5 bases and V 8 bases, and 5 bases lay outside the gene matches.

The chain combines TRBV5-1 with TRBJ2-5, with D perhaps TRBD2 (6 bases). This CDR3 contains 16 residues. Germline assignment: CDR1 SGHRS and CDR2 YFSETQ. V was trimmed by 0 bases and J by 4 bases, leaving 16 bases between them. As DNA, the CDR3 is TGCGCCAGCAGCTTGGATCCGACTAGGGTGCGAGAGACCCAGTACTTC. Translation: CASSLDPTRVRETQYF.

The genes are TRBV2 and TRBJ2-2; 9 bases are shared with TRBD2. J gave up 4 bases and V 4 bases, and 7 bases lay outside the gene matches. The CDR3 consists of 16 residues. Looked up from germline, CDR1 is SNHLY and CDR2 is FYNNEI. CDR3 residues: CASSGLSGRTTGELFF. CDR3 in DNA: TGTGCCAGCAGTGGTCTTAGCGGGAGAACCACCGGGGAGCTGTTTTTT.

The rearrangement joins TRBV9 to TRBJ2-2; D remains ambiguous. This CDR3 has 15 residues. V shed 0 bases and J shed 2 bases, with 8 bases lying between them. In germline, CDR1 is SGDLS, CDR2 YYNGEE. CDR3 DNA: TGTGCCAGCAGCGTAGTTGGCAGAAACACCGGGGAGCTGTTTTTT. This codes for CASSVVGRNTGELFF.

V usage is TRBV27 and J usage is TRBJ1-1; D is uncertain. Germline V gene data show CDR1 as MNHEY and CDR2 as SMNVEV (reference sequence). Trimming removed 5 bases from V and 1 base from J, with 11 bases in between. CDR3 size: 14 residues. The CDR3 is CASSHGLGNTEAFF. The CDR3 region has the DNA TGTGCCAGCAGTCATGGTTTGGGGAACACTGAAGCTTTCTTT.

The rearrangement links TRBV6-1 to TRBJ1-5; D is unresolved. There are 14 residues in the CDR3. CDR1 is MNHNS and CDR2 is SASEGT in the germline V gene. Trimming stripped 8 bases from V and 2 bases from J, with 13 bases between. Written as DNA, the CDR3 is TGTGCCAGCGGACTCGGTGGCGGCAATCAGCCCCAGCATTTT. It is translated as CASGLGGGNQPQHF.

The CDR3 region has the DNA TGCGCCAGCAGTGGTAATCCCTCCTACGAGCAGTACTTC. Its protein is CASSGNPSYEQYF. The rearrangement uses TRBV10-2 and TRBJ2-7; D is unclear. Germline values: CDR1 WSHSY, CDR2 SAAADI. This CDR3 region has 13 residues. The ends were cut back, 4 bases at V and 0 bases at J, with 7 bases in the middle.

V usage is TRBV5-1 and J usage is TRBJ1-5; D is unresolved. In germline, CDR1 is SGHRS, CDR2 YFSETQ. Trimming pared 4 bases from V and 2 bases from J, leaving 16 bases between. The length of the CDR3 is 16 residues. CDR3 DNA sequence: TGCGCCAGCAGCCCCGGACCTGCGGGTGGCAATCAGCCCCAGCATTTT. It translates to CASSPGPAGGNQPQHF.

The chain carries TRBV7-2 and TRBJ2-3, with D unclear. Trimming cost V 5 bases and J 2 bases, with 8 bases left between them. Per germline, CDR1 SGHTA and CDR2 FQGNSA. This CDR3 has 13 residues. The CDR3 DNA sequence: TGTGCCAGCAGCAGGCCCGACACAGATACGCAGTATTTT. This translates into CASSRPDTDTQYF.

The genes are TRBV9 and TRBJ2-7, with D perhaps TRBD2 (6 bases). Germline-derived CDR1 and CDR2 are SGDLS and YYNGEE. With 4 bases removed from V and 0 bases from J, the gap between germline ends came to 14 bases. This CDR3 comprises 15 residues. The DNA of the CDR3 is TGTGCCAGCAGCCCGAAGGCGGGGAGCTCCTACGAGCAGTACTTC. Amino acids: CASSPKAGSSYEQYF.

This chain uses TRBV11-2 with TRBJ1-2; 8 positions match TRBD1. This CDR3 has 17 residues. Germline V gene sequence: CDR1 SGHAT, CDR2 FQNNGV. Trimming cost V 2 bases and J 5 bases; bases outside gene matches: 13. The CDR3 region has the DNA TGTGCCAGCAGCTTAAACTCAGGGGGCCCAATCTTTTATGGCTACACCTTC. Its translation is CASSLNSGGPIFYGYTF.